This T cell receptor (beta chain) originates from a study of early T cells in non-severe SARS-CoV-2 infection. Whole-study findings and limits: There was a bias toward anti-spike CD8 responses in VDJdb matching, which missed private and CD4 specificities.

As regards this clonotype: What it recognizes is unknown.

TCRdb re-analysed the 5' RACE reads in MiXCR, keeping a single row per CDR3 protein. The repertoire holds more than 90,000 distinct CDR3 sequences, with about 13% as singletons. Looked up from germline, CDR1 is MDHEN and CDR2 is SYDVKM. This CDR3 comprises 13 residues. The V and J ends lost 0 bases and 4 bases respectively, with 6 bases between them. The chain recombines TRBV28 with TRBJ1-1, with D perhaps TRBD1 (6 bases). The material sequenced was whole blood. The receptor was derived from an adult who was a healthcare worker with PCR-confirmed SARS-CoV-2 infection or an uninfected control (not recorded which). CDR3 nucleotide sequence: TGTGCCAGCAGTTTATGGGACAGCACTGAAGCTTTCTTT. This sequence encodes CASSLWDSTEAFF.